Below are 11 T cell receptor beta chains sequenced from a single sample in a study of early T cells in non-severe SARS-CoV-2 infection. TCRdb reprocessed the 5' RACE reads with MiXCR, giving one entry per CDR3 protein. The sample carries tens of thousands of distinct CDR3 sequences, approximately 14% recorded once. Sequenced input: whole blood. Receptors were obtained from an adult who was a healthcare worker with PCR-confirmed SARS-CoV-2 infection or an uninfected control (not recorded which).

V gene TRBV27 combines with J gene TRBJ2-5; D is undetermined. The germline gives CDR1 MNHEY, CDR2 SMNVEV (reference sequence). V dropped 5 bases and J dropped 1 base, with 14 bases sitting between them. This CDR3 region has 15 residues. The CDR3 reads CASSPRATIQETQYF. In DNA, the CDR3 is TGTGCCAGCAGTCCCCGGGCCACGATCCAAGAGACCCAGTACTTC.

This clonotype turned up a few times. The V gene is TRBV10-3, the J gene TRBJ2-5; D is unresolved. The germline V and J ends were trimmed by 0 bases and 5 bases, with 4 bases remaining between them. From germline, CDR1 is ENHRY and CDR2 SYGVKD. The CDR3 is 12 residues long. CDR3 coding DNA: TGTGCCATCAGTGAGTCTGGGGAGACCCAGTACTTC. This codes for CAISESGETQYF.

For this clonotype: Given a much more abundant clone one base away, this may be a read error. The chain combines TRBV29-1 with TRBJ1-1, with D possibly TRBD1 on 5 matching bases. This CDR3 spans 16 amino acids. Looked up from germline, CDR1 is SQVTM and CDR2 is ANQGSEA. The CDR3 sequence is CSDEEGTNTGNTEAFF. The CDR3 nucleotides are TGCAGCGATGAAGAAGGGACTAATACGGGGAACACTGAAGCTTTCTTT.

This clonotype was seen repeatedly, ten times or more. This sequence joins TRBV7-9 and TRBJ1-1; possibly TRBD1 for D (5 bases). Germline V CDR1 and CDR2: SEHNR, FQNEAQ (reference sequence). The V end lost 6 bases, the J end lost 5 bases, and 19 bases lay between the germline ends. The CDR3 has 15 residues. CDR3 bases: TGTGCCAGCAGGCTTAGGGGAGGGGAGCTTACTGAAGCTTTCTTT. This sequence encodes CASRLRGGELTEAFF.

In the case of this clonotype: This may be a read error: a much more frequent sequence differs by one nucleotide. The DNA of the CDR3 is TGTGCCAGCGGCACCCGGACCCTAAGCTCCTACGAGCAGTACTTC. It is translated as CASGTRTLSSYEQYF. The rearrangement joins TRBV11-2 to TRBJ2-7; D ambiguous. CDR3 length: 15 residues. CDR1 SGHAT and CDR2 FQNNGV come from the germline V gene. The germline V and J ends were trimmed by 8 bases and 0 bases, with 17 bases remaining between them.

The table lists this clonotype with a few counts. This sequence joins TRBV5-4 and TRBJ2-5; 8 nucleotides line up with TRBD1. Per the germline V gene, CDR1 is SGHNT and CDR2 is YYREEE (reference sequence). The CDR3 has 15 residues. V lost 0 bases and J lost 0; bases outside the gene matches: 1. CDR3 region: CASSLGQGYQETQYF. In DNA form, the CDR3 reads TGTGCCAGCAGCTTGGGACAGGGGTACCAAGAGACCCAGTACTTC. The variable domain in full, completed from reference TRBV5-4 and TRBJ2-5, reads ETGVTQSPTHLIKTRGQQVTLRCSSQSGHNTVSWYQQALGQGPQFIFQYYREEENGRGNFPPRFSGLQFPNYSSELNVNALELDDSALYLCASSLGQGYQETQYFGPGTRLLVL.

At least ten counts were recorded for this clonotype. This chain joins TRBV5-5 and TRBJ1-2; TRBD1 agrees at 8 bases. Losses at the gene ends were 0 bases for V and 4 bases for J; bases not matched to a gene: 5. Looked up from germline, CDR1 is SGHKS and CDR2 is YYEKEE (reference sequence). CDR3 length equals 15 residues. CDR3 DNA: TGTGCCAGCAGCTTGGAAGGACAGGGCCTCTATGGCTACACCTTC. Its protein is CASSLEGQGLYGYTF.

This clonotype was detected ten times or more. The rearrangement links TRBV9 to TRBJ1-5; possible D gene TRBD1, 5 bases. Trimming pared 4 bases from V and 7 bases from J, leaving 9 bases between. The CDR3 length is 12 residues. Germline CDR1 SGDLS, CDR2 YYNGEE. CDR3 bases: TGTGCCAGCAGCCGGGGGGGGCAGCCCCAGCATTTT. It is translated as CASSRGGQPQHF.

This chain links TRBV20-1 with TRBJ2-7; D ambiguous. Germline CDR1 is DFQATT and CDR2 is SNEGSKA (reference sequence). CDR3 length: 12 residues. Trimming took off 1 base at V and 5 bases at J, with 9 bases between the two ends. In nucleotides, the CDR3 is TGCAGTGCTAGAGGAAGTGCCCACGAGCAGTACTTC. Its protein is CSARGSAHEQYF.

A few counts support this clonotype. The chain links TRBV7-9 to TRBJ1-5; the D is unclear. CDR3 length: 14 residues. Germline V gives CDR1 SEHNR, CDR2 FQNEAQ (reference sequence). Trimming stripped 4 bases from V and 2 bases from J, with 9 bases between. This CDR3 is CASSYQDRNQPQHF. The CDR3 DNA is TGTGCCAGCAGCTACCAGGATCGCAATCAGCCCCAGCATTTT.

This clonotype showed up many times. V and J are TRBV6-1 and TRBJ2-2; 12 bases agree with TRBD2. Unmatched junction bases numbered 7, after V lost 6 bases and J lost 5 bases. This CDR3 contains 16 residues. In germline, CDR1 is MNHNS, CDR2 SASEGT. CDR3: CASRRLLAGGTGELFF. The CDR3, as DNA: TGTGCCAGCAGGCGCCTACTAGCGGGGGGAACCGGGGAGCTGTTTTTT.